The subject of this entry is one T cell receptor beta chain. The antigen is not known. The CDR3 spans 12 residues. V gave up 6 bases and J gave up 6 bases, with 8 bases separating them. Per germline, CDR1 SNHLY and CDR2 FYNNEI. The data stem from a study of T cell responses to AZD1222 COVID-19 vaccine. Study background: Pooled samples include second doses given at about 4 or 12 weeks. Regarding the study as a whole: Sampled repertoires all dated from after the peak T cell response. Baseline seropositivity characterized only a handful of AZD1222 recipients.

Generated by immunoSEQ multiplex PCR, the TCRdb table keeps only in-frame clones and is missing some. The data show about 85,000 clones, roughly 89% seen once. The chain has TRBV2 and TRBJ2-2; no clear D. The input for sequencing was peripheral blood, taken on day 0 of AZD1222 vaccination. This sequence originates from an adult in good health. CDR3 coding DNA: TGTGCCAGCAGCGCCAGAGCCGGGGAGCTGTTTTTT. It translates to CASSARAGELFF.